This note documents a single T cell receptor beta chain sequence. The antigen remains unidentified. This sample was included in a study of response to subunit inactivated influenza vaccine. Whole-study results and caveats: The authors proposed limited new T cell recruitment per seasonal influenza vaccination.

MiXCR was run by TCRdb on the RT-PCR reads, yielding one entry per CDR3 protein. The table lists 550,000 to 800,000 distinct CDR3 sequences, 15% to 18% of them singletons. The germline gives CDR1 DFQATT, CDR2 SNEGSKA (reference sequence). J lost 10 bases, V lost 2 bases, and 14 bases had no gene match. The CDR3 covers 16 residues. Sample: PBMCs from blood, taken approximately 12 days after vaccination. This clonotype originated in a man aged 45-65 years who received an inactivated influenza vaccine. The chain recombines TRBV20-1 with TRBJ2-1; TRBD2 matches at 10 bases. CDR3 nucleotide sequence: TGCAGTGCTAGAATGCCCTGGGCTAGCGGGAGTGGCGAGCAGTTCTTC. Translation: CSARMPWASGSGEQFF.